This T cell receptor beta chain appears in the sequencing data of a study of cytomegalovirus exposure and HLA in healthy donors. Broader study findings: The study listed 150 to 200 cytomegalovirus-associated TCR beta chains. DRB1 had the most TCR associations and HLA-C the fewest, a later analysis found, with rates varying by HLA locus. TRBV6-2, TRBV6-3 and other indistinguishable V segments were excluded. Presence/absence analyses treated sequencing depth as roughly uniform across donors.

A single count supports this clone. Its antigen remains unknown. The CDR3 covers 13 residues. The germline CDR1 and CDR2 sequences are SGHVS and FQNEAQ. Trimming at V came to 5 bases and at J to 9 bases, leaving 8 bases not matched to a gene. It was with 60 Vbeta and 13 Jbeta primers that the PCR ran. Sequencing was performed with immunoSEQ multiplex PCR; in TCRdb, only in-frame clones are kept and a portion is missing. The sample shows more than 200,000 clones, approximately 80% of them seen only once. The chain has TRBV7-8 and TRBJ1-1; 8 nucleotides match TRBD1. This clonotype was obtained from a girl aged 2 to 10 in good health and CMV-seronegative. Material: PBMCs. CDR3 sequence (DNA): TGTGCCAGCAGCCCCAGACAGGGGAATAAAGCTTTCTTT. It specifies CASSPRQGNKAFF.